The following is a T cell receptor (delta chain) sequence with its context. CDR3 length: 19 amino acids. The junction had 17 bases not matched to a gene; V was cut back by 5 bases and J by 0 bases. The germline gives CDR1 TSWWSYY, CDR2 QGS. The sample is drawn from a study of gamma-delta T cells after stem cell transplantation. TCRdb repeated clone calling on the RT-PCR reads with CATT. The sample has 13,000 to 15,000 delta-chain clones; roughly 32% are singletons. This TCR was recovered from a human donor. It is not recorded whose cells these are; they may come from a transplant donor. The chain joins TRDV1 to TRDJ1, with 8 positions matching TRDD3. The sample was gamma-delta T cells. The CDR3 region has the DNA TGTGCTCTTGGGACCCAAGTACTGGGGGTTCGGGGCTACACCGATAAACTCATCTTT. Translated, it gives CALGTQVLGVRGYTDKLIF.